This T cell receptor (beta chain) was documented in a study of shared clonotypes between healthy human individuals. Sequencing was performed with immunoSEQ multiplex PCR; in TCRdb, only in-frame clones are kept and a portion is missing. The sample includes around 750,000 clones, about 74% of them seen just once. This CDR3 has 16 residues. V trimming: 2 bases; J trimming: 1 base; junction bases outside the gene matches: 5. The germline V gene encodes CDR1 MDHEN and CDR2 SYDVKM. Comments on this clone: As yet, its antigen is unknown.

Overall study results and limits: Larger estimated richness was generally seen in naive subsets than in memory subsets.

The chain employs TRBV28 and TRBJ1-1, with TRBD1 matching over 9 bases. The specimen was memory CD4+ T cells sorted from blood. The subset: CD45RA-negative fraction. This clonotype was obtained from a woman aged 30 to 39 in good health. CDR3 nucleotide sequence: TGTGCCAGCAGTTTAATACAGGGGGCCGCGAACACTGAAGCTTTCTTT. This gives the protein CASSLIQGAANTEAFF.